This T cell receptor (beta chain) appears in the sequencing data of a study of cytomegalovirus exposure and HLA in healthy donors. PCR used 60 Vbeta primers and 13 Jbeta primers. Some clones are missing from TCRdb's copy, which holds only in-frame ones; the method was immunoSEQ multiplex PCR. The sample lists about 150,000 clones, 80% to 90% seen once, with about 2.1% in the top ten. The sample holds one count of this clone. Germline-derived CDR1 and CDR2 are LNHDA and SQIVND (reference sequence). The CDR3 covers 15 residues. J lost 10 bases, V lost 5 bases, and 12 bases had no gene match. This TCR came from a woman in her late teens or twenties in good health and CMV-seronegative. The chain recombines TRBV19 with TRBJ2-1, with TRBD2 matching 9 bases. Material: PBMCs. Here the CDR3 DNA reads TGTGCCAGTAGTCCCGCTTACGGGCTAGCGGGGGAGCAGTTCTTC. It encodes CASSPAYGLAGEQFF.